A single sample is the source of the 14 T cell receptor beta chains below, sequenced in a study of T cell repertoires in cytomegalovirus infection. Via MiXCR, TCRdb re-called the reads, giving one row per CDR3 protein. The data show roughly 500,000 distinct CDR3 sequences, 33% seen once. What these receptors recognize is not known. This specimen was cultured PBMCs, taken from culture after CMV antigen stimulation. The receptors shown here come from a human donor in good health (CMV status not recorded). Some clones in this sample may be carry-over from other donors' samples.

This sequence joins TRBV24-1 and TRBJ1-5, with 7 positions matching TRBD1. This CDR3 is built from 15 residues. The V and J ends lost 3 bases and 3 bases, in that order; junction bases with no gene match: 4. Germline values: CDR1 KGHDR, CDR2 SFDVKD. The CDR3 DNA follows: TGTGCCACCAGTGATGTGGGACAGAACAATCAGCCCCAGCATTTT. Protein sequence: CATSDVGQNNQPQHF.

The rearrangement uses TRBV19 and TRBJ2-5; either TRBD1 or TRBD2 may fit D (6 bases each). CDR3 size: 14 residues. Germline V lookup: CDR1 LNHDA, CDR2 SQIVND (reference sequence). V shed 3 bases and J shed 5 bases, with 13 bases lying between them. The CDR3 is CASSIRGQGETQYF. DNA of the CDR3: TGTGCCAGTAGTATCCGGGGGCAAGGGGAGACCCAGTACTTC.

The V call is TRBV24-1, the J call TRBJ2-7, with TRBD2 identical over 15 bases. Germline V gives CDR1 KGHDR, CDR2 SFDVKD. The CDR3 contains 17 residues. V lost 2 bases and J lost 3; bases outside the gene matches: 4. The CDR3: CATSDSRTSGRDYEQYV. CDR3 nucleotides: TGTGCCACCAGTGATTCCCGGACTAGCGGGAGGGACTACGAGCAGTACGTC.

Only a few counts were recorded for this clonotype. The chain links TRBV6-1 to TRBJ1-1, with 12 bases identical to TRBD1. CDR1 is MNHNS, CDR2 SASEGT, per germline. With 5 bases clipped from V and 0 bases from J, the junction kept 7 bases outside the gene matches. The CDR3 length is 17 residues. The CDR3: CASSHFRDRGLNTEAFF. The CDR3 DNA follows: TGTGCCAGCAGTCACTTCCGGGACAGGGGGCTGAACACTGAAGCTTTCTTT.

The genes are TRBV20-1 and TRBJ1-1; the match to TRBD1 covers 8 bases. The V gene's germline CDR1 is DFQATT and CDR2 SNEGSKA (reference sequence). This CDR3 is built from 14 residues. V shed 6 bases and J 1 base; nucleotides not matched to a gene: 7. The DNA of the CDR3 is TGCAGTGCCAGACCAGGGACAGGGAACACTGAAGCTTTCTTT. Amino acids: CSARPGTGNTEAFF.

The sample holds many counts of this clonotype. CDR3 protein: CASSQGHSGGNEQFF. Written as DNA, the CDR3 is TGTGCCAGCAGCCAAGGCCATAGCGGGGGAAATGAGCAGTTCTTC. The gene calls are TRBV11-3 and TRBJ2-1; TRBD2 matches at 9 bases. The junction had 9 bases not matched to a gene; V was cut back by 5 bases and J by 7 bases. Germline V gives CDR1 SGHNT, CDR2 YENEEA. CDR3 size: 15 residues.

This clonotype was seen a handful of times. This chain links TRBV20-1 with TRBJ2-3, with D possibly TRBD2 on 6 matching bases. The V end lost 1 base, the J end lost 1 base, and 9 bases lay between the germline ends. Looked up from germline, CDR1 is DFQATT and CDR2 is SNEGSKA (reference sequence). The CDR3 contains 14 residues. CDR3 protein: CSARVGGGTDTQYF. DNA for the CDR3: TGCAGTGCTAGAGTCGGCGGGGGCACAGATACGCAGTATTTT.

The rearrangement links TRBV20-1 to TRBJ2-5; 9 nucleotides align to TRBD2. The V and J ends lost 7 bases and 2 bases, in that order; junction bases with no gene match: 14. The CDR3 has 16 residues. CDR1 and CDR2 (germline): DFQATT, SNEGSKA (reference sequence). CDR3 DNA: TGCAGTGTGTCCCCGACAGTAGCGGGAGTGCAAGAGACCCAGTACTTC. Protein product: CSVSPTVAGVQETQYF.

This clonotype turned up a few times. The chain links TRBV7-6 to TRBJ2-5; D unclear. V was cut by 2 bases and J by 4 bases, with 11 bases left in between. The CDR3 is made up of 14 amino acids. CDR1 is SGHVS and CDR2 is FNYEAQ in the germline V gene. The CDR3 here is CASSLKSGTETQYF. The CDR3 DNA reads as TGTGCCAGCAGCTTAAAATCAGGAACAGAGACCCAGTACTTC.

The table lists this clonotype with a few counts. The chain uses TRBV6-2 or TRBV6-3 and TRBJ1-1; D gene ambiguous. Trimming took off 8 bases at V and 4 bases at J, with 14 bases between the two ends. CDR1 and CDR2 (germline): MNHEY, SVGEGT. This CDR3 is built from 13 residues. CDR3 in DNA: TGTGCCAGCTATTTAAGCCGGGCCACTGAAGCTTTCTTT. This translates into CASYLSRATEAFF.

This chain joins TRBV7-9 and TRBJ2-1, with 7 bases matching TRBD2. This CDR3 region has 13 residues. V lost 8 bases to trimming and J lost 3 bases; unmatched junction nucleotides: 4. Germline V gene data show CDR1 as SEHNR and CDR2 as FQNEAQ (reference sequence). In DNA, the CDR3 is TGTGCCAGCCGACTAGCAATCTACAATGAGCAGTTCTTC. This sequence encodes CASRLAIYNEQFF.

The chain links TRBV6-6 to TRBJ2-7, with 7 bases that match TRBD1. The CDR3 is 14 amino acids. The ends lost 6 bases at V and 1 base at J; junction bases unmatched: 6. CDR1 is MNHNY, CDR2 SVGAGI, per germline (reference sequence). The CDR3 reads CASRKQGQSYEQYF. Written as DNA, the CDR3 is TGTGCCAGCAGAAAACAGGGGCAGTCCTACGAGCAGTACTTC.

This chain joins TRBV2 and TRBJ2-1; 10 bases are a match to TRBD2. The germline gives CDR1 SNHLY, CDR2 FYNNEI. V lost 2 bases to trimming and J lost 9 bases; unmatched junction nucleotides: 7. The CDR3 is 15 amino acids. CDR3 coding DNA: TGTGCCAGCAGTGAACCCAGCGGGAGGGCGGGTGAGCAGTTCTTC. The encoded protein is CASSEPSGRAGEQFF.

This sequence joins TRBV11-1 and TRBJ1-2; D may be TRBD1 (5 bases). CDR3 length: 14 amino acids. Between the trimmed V and J ends, which lost 1 base and 13 bases, there was a span of 19 bases. Germline CDR1 and CDR2: SGHAT and FQDESV (reference sequence). DNA for the CDR3: TGTGCCAGCAGCTTAGACGACAGACGACTGGGCGGCACCTTC. Translation gives CASSLDDRRLGGTF. Drawing the rest from reference TRBV11-1 and TRBJ1-2, the complete variable domain is EAEVAQSPRYKITEKSQAVAFWCDPISGHATLYWYRQILGQGPELLVQFQDESVVDDSQLPKDRFSAERLKGVDSTLKIQPAELGDSAMYLCASSLDDRRLGGTFGSGTRLTVV.